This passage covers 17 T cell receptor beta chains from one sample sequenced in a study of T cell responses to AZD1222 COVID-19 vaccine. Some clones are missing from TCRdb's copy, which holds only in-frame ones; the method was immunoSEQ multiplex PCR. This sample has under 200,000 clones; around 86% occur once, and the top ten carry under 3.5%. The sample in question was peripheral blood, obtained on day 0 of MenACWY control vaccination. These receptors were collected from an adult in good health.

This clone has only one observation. Here the CDR3 DNA reads TGTGCCAGCAGCCAAGAACTCCCTAGCGGGAGTATAACCTACGAGCAGTACTTC. Amino acid sequence: CASSQELPSGSITYEQYF. The V and J genes are TRBV4-2 and TRBJ2-7; 10 bases map to TRBD2. V shed 0 bases and J 2 bases; nucleotides not matched to a gene: 10. Per the germline V gene, CDR1 is LGHNA and CDR2 is YNFKEQ. This CDR3 region has 18 residues.

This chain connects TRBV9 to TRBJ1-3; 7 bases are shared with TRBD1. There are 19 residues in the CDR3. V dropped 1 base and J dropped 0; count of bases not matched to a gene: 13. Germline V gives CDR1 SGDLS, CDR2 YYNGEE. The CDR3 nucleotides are TGTGCCAGCAGCGTATCAGGGGGAACCCGAGCAAGCTCTGGAAACACCATATATTTT. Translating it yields CASSVSGGTRASSGNTIYF.

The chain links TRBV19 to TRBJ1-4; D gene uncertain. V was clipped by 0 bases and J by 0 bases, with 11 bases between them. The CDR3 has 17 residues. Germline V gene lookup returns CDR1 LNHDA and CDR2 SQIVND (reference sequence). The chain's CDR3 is CASSIDLGTATNEKLFF. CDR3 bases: TGTGCCAGTAGTATAGATCTGGGAACGGCAACTAATGAAAAACTGTTTTTT. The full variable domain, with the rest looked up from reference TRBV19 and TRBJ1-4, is DGGITQSPKYLFRKEGQNVTLSCEQNLNHDAMYWYRQDPGQGLRLIYYSQIVNDFQKGDIAEGYSVSREKKESFPLTVTSAQKNPTAFYLCASSIDLGTATNEKLFFGSGTQLSVL.

For the CDR3, the DNA is TGTGCCAGCACCACCGGGACAGGGTTCGGCAATCAGCCCCAGCATTTT. Translating gives CASTTGTGFGNQPQHF. V gene TRBV19 combines with J gene TRBJ1-5, with 9 bases aligning to TRBD1. The CDR3 runs 16 residues. Per the germline V gene, CDR1 is LNHDA and CDR2 is SQIVND (reference sequence). V gave up 9 bases and J gave up 2 bases; unmatched junction bases: 11.

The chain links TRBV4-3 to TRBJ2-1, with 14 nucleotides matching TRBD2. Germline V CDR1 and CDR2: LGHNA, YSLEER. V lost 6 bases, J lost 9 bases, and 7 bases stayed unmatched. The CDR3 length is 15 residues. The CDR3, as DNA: TGCGCCAGCAGTCCGACTAGCGGGGGGGCCATTGAGCAGTTCTTC. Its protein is CASSPTSGGAIEQFF.

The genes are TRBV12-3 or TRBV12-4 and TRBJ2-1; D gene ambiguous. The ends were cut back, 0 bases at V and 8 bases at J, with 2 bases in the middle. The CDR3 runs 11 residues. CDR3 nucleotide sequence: TGTGCCAGCAGTTTAGCGGATGAGCAGTTCTTC. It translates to CASSLADEQFF.

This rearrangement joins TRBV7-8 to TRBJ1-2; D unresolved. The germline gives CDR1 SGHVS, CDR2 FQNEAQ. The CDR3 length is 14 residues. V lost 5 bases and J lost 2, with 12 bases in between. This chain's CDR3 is CASSLDGLNYGYTF. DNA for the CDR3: TGTGCCAGCAGCCTGGACGGTTTAAACTATGGCTACACCTTC.

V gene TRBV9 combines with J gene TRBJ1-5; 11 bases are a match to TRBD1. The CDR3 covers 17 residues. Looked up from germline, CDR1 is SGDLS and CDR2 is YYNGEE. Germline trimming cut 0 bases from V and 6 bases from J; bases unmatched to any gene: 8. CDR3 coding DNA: TGTGCCAGCAGCGTAGAGCCGGACAGGGGGCAAGCTCAGCCCCAGCATTTT. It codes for CASSVEPDRGQAQPQHF.

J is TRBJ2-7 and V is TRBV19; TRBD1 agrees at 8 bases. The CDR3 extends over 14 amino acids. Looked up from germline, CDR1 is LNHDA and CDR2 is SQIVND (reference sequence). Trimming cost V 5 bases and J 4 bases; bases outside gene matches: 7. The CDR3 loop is CASSPPDRDYEQYF. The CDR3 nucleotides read TGTGCCAGTAGTCCCCCGGACAGGGATTACGAGCAGTACTTC.

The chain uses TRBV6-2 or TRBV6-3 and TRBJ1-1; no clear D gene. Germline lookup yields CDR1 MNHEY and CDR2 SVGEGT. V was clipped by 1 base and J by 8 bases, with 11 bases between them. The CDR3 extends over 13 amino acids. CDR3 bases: TGTGCCAGCAGTTACTTCAGGCCCGGGGAAGCTTTCTTT. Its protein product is CASSYFRPGEAFF.

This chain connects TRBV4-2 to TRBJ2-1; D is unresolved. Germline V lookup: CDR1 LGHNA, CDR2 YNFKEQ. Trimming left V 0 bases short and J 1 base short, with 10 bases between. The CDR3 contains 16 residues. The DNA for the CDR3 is TGTGCCAGCAGCCAAGATGTCCCGGCTTCCTACAATGAGCAGTTCTTC. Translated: CASSQDVPASYNEQFF.

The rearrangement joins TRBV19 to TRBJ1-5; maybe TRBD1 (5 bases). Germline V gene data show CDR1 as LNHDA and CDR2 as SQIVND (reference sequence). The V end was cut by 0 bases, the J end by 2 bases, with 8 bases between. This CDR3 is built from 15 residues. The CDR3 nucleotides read TGTGCCAGTAGTATAGATTGGGGCGGCAATCAGCCCCAGCATTTT. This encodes CASSIDWGGNQPQHF.

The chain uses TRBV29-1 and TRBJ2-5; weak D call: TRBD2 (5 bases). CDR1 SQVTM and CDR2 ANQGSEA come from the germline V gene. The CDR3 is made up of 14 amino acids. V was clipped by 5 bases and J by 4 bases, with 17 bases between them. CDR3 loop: CSVSYLADPETQYF. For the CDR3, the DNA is TGCAGCGTTTCATATCTAGCAGACCCAGAGACCCAGTACTTC.

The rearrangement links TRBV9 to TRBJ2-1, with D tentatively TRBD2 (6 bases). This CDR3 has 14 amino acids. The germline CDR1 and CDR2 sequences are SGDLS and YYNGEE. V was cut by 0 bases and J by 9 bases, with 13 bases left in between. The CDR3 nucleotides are TGTGCCAGCAGCGTAGCGTCGGGGGTAGGTGAGCAGTTCTTC. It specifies CASSVASGVGEQFF.

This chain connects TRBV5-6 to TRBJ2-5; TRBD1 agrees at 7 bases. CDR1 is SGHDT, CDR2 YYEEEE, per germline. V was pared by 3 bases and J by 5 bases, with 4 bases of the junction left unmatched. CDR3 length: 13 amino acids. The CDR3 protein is CASSSGTEETQYF. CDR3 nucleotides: TGTGCCAGCAGCTCCGGGACAGAGGAGACCCAGTACTTC.

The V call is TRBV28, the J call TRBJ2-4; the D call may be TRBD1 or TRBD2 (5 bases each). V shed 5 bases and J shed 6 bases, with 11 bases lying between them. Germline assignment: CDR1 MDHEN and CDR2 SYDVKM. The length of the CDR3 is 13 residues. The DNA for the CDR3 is TGTGCCAGCAGTCGAAGGGACGGAAACATTCAGTACTTC. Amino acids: CASSRRDGNIQYF. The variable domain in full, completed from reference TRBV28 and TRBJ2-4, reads DVKVTQSSRYLVKRTGEKVFLECVQDMDHENMFWYRQDPGLGLRLIYFSYDVKMKEKGDIPEGYSVSREKKERFSLILESASTNQTSMYLCASSRRDGNIQYFGAGTRLSVL.

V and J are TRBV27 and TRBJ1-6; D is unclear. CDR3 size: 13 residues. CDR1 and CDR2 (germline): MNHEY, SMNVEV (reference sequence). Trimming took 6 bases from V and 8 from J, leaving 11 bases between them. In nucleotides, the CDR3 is TGTGCCAGCAGGCGGAGCAGCCATTCACCCCTCCACTTT. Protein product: CASRRSSHSPLHF.